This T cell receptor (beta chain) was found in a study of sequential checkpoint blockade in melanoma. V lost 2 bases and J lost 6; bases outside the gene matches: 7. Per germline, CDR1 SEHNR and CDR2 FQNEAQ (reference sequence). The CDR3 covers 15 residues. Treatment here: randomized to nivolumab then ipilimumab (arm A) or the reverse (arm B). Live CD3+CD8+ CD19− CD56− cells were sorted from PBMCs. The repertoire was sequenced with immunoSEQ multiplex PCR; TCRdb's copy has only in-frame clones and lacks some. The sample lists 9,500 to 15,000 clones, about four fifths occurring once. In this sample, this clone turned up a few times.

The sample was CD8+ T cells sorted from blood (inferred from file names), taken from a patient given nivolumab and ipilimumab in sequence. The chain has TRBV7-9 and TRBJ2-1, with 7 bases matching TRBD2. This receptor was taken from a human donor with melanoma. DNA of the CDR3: TGTGCCAGCAGCTTATCCCCCTCGGGGGGCAATGAGCAGTTCTTC. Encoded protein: CASSLSPSGGNEQFF.